This TCR beta chain was recorded in a study of identical twins listed by TCRdb under 2016. About the investigation overall: To test whether fetal clonotypes persist, the study used deep sequencing on TCR alpha and beta repertoires from monozygotic twins, unrelated adults of various ages, and cord blood. To rule out contamination, replicate twin experiments were performed at different times with different library preparation protocols.

V and J lose 0 bases and 1 base, and a span of 16 bases separates them. The CDR3, from cysteine to phenylalanine, totals 17 residues. Solely the CDR3 DNA is kept, with 51 bases framed from the first base. CDR1 and CDR2 are read off the germline V gene (reference sequence) as LNHNV and YYDKDF. All donors were healthy Caucasians. Three pairs of female monozygotic twins, all aged roughly 18 to 29 years, were included in the twin cohort. Positive isolation kits from Invitrogen were used to isolate the CD4+ and CD8+ T cell populations. General study outcomes and caveats: Fewer insertions were carried by abundant cord blood beta clonotypes, a similar but weaker trend appeared in young adult naive repertoires, and no such trend appeared in memory repertoires. In monozygotic twins, recombination models systematically underestimated out-of-frame TCR alpha sharing, but the models matched the sharing seen between unrelated individuals. In beta out-of-frame sequences, excess twin sharing was weaker, because having fewer shared sequences lowered the signal-to-noise ratio. Zero-insertion analyses could be partly confounded by invariant T cells such as MAIT and iNKT, though diverse VJ usage argued against such confounding for most clonotypes. Out-of-frame TCR alpha sequences shared between twins showed an excess of low generation-probability sequences compared with coincidental sharing between unrelated individuals. Conclusions relied on cross-sectional statistical analysis, since the same donors could not be followed over many years.

In regard to this clonotype: Its cognate antigen has yet to be identified. No quality values exist for individual bases; no much larger clone is one base distant.

Library creation used 5' RACE. Sequenced on an Illumina HiSeq 2000. Template switching introduced a universal primer binding site; the final cDNA contained a unique molecular identifier, enabling accurate counting of TCR cDNA molecules. Specific primers in the conserved constant-segment region were used to synthesize first-strand cDNA for TCR alpha and beta chains. Each cDNA library was double barcoded, with a SMART-Mk sample barcode plus Illumina barcodes, to control for contamination. TruSeq adapter sequences along with Illumina sample barcodes were introduced in two successive PCR steps. The Illumina HiSeq platform was used with custom primers to sequence TCR alpha and beta cDNA libraries. The study's processing was this. Raw reads were processed with MiGEC to extract unique molecular identifiers, and MiXCR was used to determine CDR3 positions. For each individual, recombination models were inferred using an EM algorithm with the repgenHMM and IGoR tools. The analysis of shared clonotypes was done with the tcR package in R, with sharing normalized by the product of cloneset sizes. To study raw recombination free of thymic and clonal selection effects, out-of-frame nonproductive sequences were analyzed. The public sequencing data were trimmed at Q25 with fastp and processed into clonotypes with MiXCR by TCRdb, which kept only in-frame beta chains. Duplicate CDR3 protein sequences are folded into a single record with the most common DNA and genes. The V and J calls, along with clone size, are taken from TCRdb and not from the paper's own processing. For this sample the table gives around 250,000 distinct CDR3 sequences, of which about 8.5% were detected only once. The ten biggest clones cover less than 4% of the sample.

The data also belong to a second study, concerning yellow fever vaccine responses in identical twins. That second report states: The authors reported that the T cell response to vaccination in identical twins appeared partly convergent and partly personalized. In identical twins, the study followed T cell clones that responded to the vaccine with precision.

The origin of this receptor is a woman aged 18-29 years in good health. Material for sequencing was CD8+ T cells sorted from blood. The chain was built from TRBV15 and TRBJ2-7; tentative D gene TRBD2, with 6 bases matching. The DNA is as follows: TGTGCCACCAGCAGAGATAGCCCGAAGGCGGGGTCCTACGAGCAGTACTTC. Translated, it reads CATSRDSPKAGSYEQYF.